This TCR beta chain is drawn from a study of blood T cell repertoires in COVID-19. Background on the study: Researchers got acute and convalescent COVID-19 samples from the United States, Italy and Spain. Sample material is recorded as cDNA or gDNA derived from T cells, B-cell-depleted T cells, or PBMCs.

The CDR3 is 15 residues long. The germline V and J ends were trimmed by 5 bases and 15 bases, with 26 bases remaining between them. Germline CDR1 is MDHEN and CDR2 is SYDVKM. Original data processing: Researchers report that nucleated cell counts were estimated from reference gene primer amplification. Using immunoSEQ multiplex PCR, the repertoire was profiled, and TCRdb retains in-frame clones only, with some absent. The DNA was the basis for D and trimming; V, J and clone size are from that table. The sample records 120,000 or so clones, more than 65% being singletons. Sequenced material: peripheral blood. This receptor was identified in a human donor in a cohort sampled during active COVID-19. The V and J genes are TRBV28 and TRBJ2-1, with D perhaps TRBD2 (6 bases). The chain's CDR3 is CASSTGSSEHPSGFF. The CDR3 nucleotides are TGTGCCAGCAGTACAGGCTCTAGCGAGCACCCGTCGGGGTTCTTC. Together with reference TRBV28 and TRBJ2-1, the CDR3 gives the full variable domain: DVKVTQSSRYLVKRTGEKVFLECVQDMDHENMFWYRQDPGLGLRLIYFSYDVKMKEKGDIPEGYSVSREKKERFSLILESASTNQTSMYLCASSTGSSEHPSGFFGPGTRLTVL.